A single sample gave rise to the 18 T cell receptor beta chains below, sequenced in a study of blood T cell repertoires in COVID-19. The assay was immunoSEQ multiplex PCR, and TCRdb's table has in-frame clones only and misses some. The data contain over 30,000 clones, roughly 80% of them singletons. Sequenced sample: peripheral blood. The source of these receptors is an elderly man with active or convalescent COVID-19.

This chain joins TRBV15 and TRBJ2-2; the D gene is possibly TRBD1 (6 bases). Trimming left V 9 bases short and J 2 bases short, with 13 bases between. Germline loops: CDR1 LNHNV, CDR2 YYDKDF (reference sequence). This CDR3 is built from 14 residues. The CDR3 DNA reads as TGTGCCACAAAGACAGGCTTTAACACCGGGGAGCTGTTTTTT. It yields the protein CATKTGFNTGELFF. Full variable domain (remainder filled in from reference TRBV15 and TRBJ2-2): DAMVIQNPRYQVTQFGKPVTLSCSQTLNHNVMYWYQQKSSQAPKLLFHYYDKDFNNEADTPDNFQSRRPNTSFCFLDIRSPGLGDTAMYLCATKTGFNTGELFFGEGSRLTVL.

The gene calls are TRBV4-3 and TRBJ1-1, with D possibly TRBD1 on 5 matching bases. Germline V gene sequence: CDR1 LGHNA, CDR2 YSLEER. V was shortened by 0 bases and J by 1 base, with 6 bases between the two germline ends. The CDR3 runs to 14 residues. Written as DNA, the CDR3 is TGCGCCAGCAGCCAAGAAAGGGGGAACACTGAAGCTTTCTTT. It specifies CASSQERGNTEAFF.

The CDR3 here is CASSERTGRLGTEAFF. The CDR3 nucleotides read TGTGCCAGCAGTGAAAGGACAGGGCGGCTAGGAACTGAAGCTTTCTTT. The gene calls are TRBV6-1 and TRBJ1-1; 8 bases are shared with TRBD1. After removal of 2 bases from V and 5 bases from J, the junction contained 10 bases not matched to a gene. The CDR3 is 16 amino acids. Germline V gene lookup returns CDR1 MNHNS and CDR2 SASEGT.

V usage is TRBV9 and J usage is TRBJ2-1; 8 positions match TRBD1. This CDR3 has 14 residues. V trimming: 4 bases; J trimming: 12 bases; junction bases outside the gene matches: 12. Germline V gene sequence: CDR1 SGDLS, CDR2 YYNGEE. In DNA, the CDR3 is TGTGCCAGCAGCTCCCGGACAGGGCCACGTGTGCAGTTCTTC. It specifies CASSSRTGPRVQFF.

The chain has TRBV4-3 and TRBJ1-2; a weak D match, TRBD1 (5 bases). Germline CDR1 reads LGHNA; CDR2 reads YSLEER. There are 15 residues in the CDR3. V lost 0 bases, J lost 7 bases, and 15 bases lay in between. The CDR3 sequence is CASSQDQTTRGGYTF. As DNA, the CDR3 is TGCGCCAGCAGCCAAGATCAGACGACTAGGGGTGGCTACACCTTC.

The genes are TRBV7-2 and TRBJ1-3, with 9 bases fitting TRBD1. The trim removed 1 base at V and 4 bases at J, leaving 2 bases unmatched. Germline V CDR1 and CDR2: SGHTA, FQGNSA. The CDR3 contains 15 residues. As DNA, the CDR3 is TGTGCCAGCAGCTTAGTGACAGGGGGAGGAAACACCATATATTTT. Its translation is CASSLVTGGGNTIYF.

The chain uses TRBV2 and TRBJ2-1; weak D call: TRBD2 (6 bases). V gave up 3 bases and J gave up 6 bases, with 12 bases separating them. The CDR3 covers 14 residues. Germline-derived CDR1 and CDR2 are SNHLY and FYNNEI. The CDR3 DNA is TGTGCCAGCAGTGAGTGGGGGGTCCGCAATGAGCAGTTCTTC. Protein sequence: CASSEWGVRNEQFF.

The chain recombines TRBV5-1 with TRBJ1-1, with a weak D call TRBD1 (5 bases). CDR3 size: 17 residues. Germline V gene sequence: CDR1 SGHRS, CDR2 YFSETQ. V was shortened by 1 base and J by 1 base, with 17 bases between the two germline ends. The DNA for the CDR3 is TGCGCCAGCAGCTTGAAGAGTAGCCAGGGAAGGAACACTGAAGCTTTCTTT. Its translation is CASSLKSSQGRNTEAFF.

The chain carries TRBV4-1 and TRBJ2-7; 9 bases are a match to TRBD1. This CDR3 comprises 18 residues. Losses at the gene ends were 2 bases for V and 6 bases for J; bases not matched to a gene: 17. Germline V lookup: CDR1 MGHRA, CDR2 YSYEKL. The CDR3 spells CASSQRVPGQGGEGEQYF. CDR3 nucleotide sequence: TGCGCCAGCAGCCAAAGAGTACCGGGACAGGGAGGAGAGGGCGAGCAGTACTTC.

This clone was detected only once. The chain has TRBV7-9 and TRBJ1-1, with 7 bases aligning to TRBD1. Germline V gene sequence: CDR1 SEHNR, CDR2 FQNEAQ (reference sequence). The ends lost 5 bases at V and 3 bases at J; junction bases unmatched: 18. The length of the CDR3 is 18 residues. CDR3 in DNA: TGTGCCAGCAGCCCCACGTTTAACAGGGGACGGGTACACACTGAAGCTTTCTTT. Its protein product is CASSPTFNRGRVHTEAFF.

The J gene is TRBJ2-5, the V gene TRBV6-1; unclear D gene. V lost 1 base, J lost 7 bases, and 10 bases lay in between. CDR1 and CDR2 (germline): MNHNS, SASEGT. The CDR3 extends over 13 amino acids. Here the CDR3 DNA reads TGTGCCAGCAGTGAAGATGCGACTCCGACCCAGTACTTC. As protein: CASSEDATPTQYF.

The rearrangement uses TRBV7-8 and TRBJ1-2; maybe TRBD1 (6 bases). The CDR3 runs to 14 residues. Germline V gives CDR1 SGHVS, CDR2 FQNEAQ. V shed 1 base and J shed 4 bases, with 10 bases lying between them. Here the CDR3 DNA reads TGTGCCAGCAGCTTAGTGCAGGGGATCTATGGCTACACCTTC. Its translation is CASSLVQGIYGYTF.

CDR3 sequence (DNA): TGTGCCAGCAGACAGACAGGGGAGGGCGGCTACACCTTC. Its translation: CASRQTGEGGYTF. This rearrangement joins TRBV6-5 to TRBJ1-2; 8 nucleotides line up with TRBD1. Germline V lookup: CDR1 MNHEY, CDR2 SVGAGI. The CDR3 sequence is 13 residues long. V shed 6 bases, J shed 8 bases, and the junction held 8 bases outside the gene matches.

This chain joins TRBV11-3 and TRBJ2-3; the D gene is possibly TRBD2 (7 bases). This CDR3 has 14 amino acids. Trimming removed 1 base from V and 4 bases from J, with 9 bases in between. CDR1 is SGHNT and CDR2 is YENEEA in the germline V gene. CDR3 DNA sequence: TGTGCCAGCAGCTTAGGGGGGGGCGCAGATACGCAGTATTTT. Encoded protein: CASSLGGGADTQYF.

In nucleotides, the CDR3 is TGTGCCTGGAGGACAGTCAATGAGCAGTTCTTC. As protein: CAWRTVNEQFF. V and J are TRBV30 and TRBJ2-1, with D possibly matching TRBD1 (5 bases). This CDR3 is 11 amino acids long. V lost 3 bases, J lost 6 bases, and 6 bases lay in between. CDR1 and CDR2 from the germline V gene are GTSNPN and SVGIG (reference sequence).

The J gene is TRBJ2-7, the V gene TRBV30; weak D call: TRBD1 (6 bases). CDR3 length: 11 amino acids. Germline-derived CDR1 and CDR2 are GTSNPN and SVGIG (reference sequence). CDR3 nucleotides: TGTGCGCAACAGCTAGGGGGTGAGCAGTACTTC. It codes for CAQQLGGEQYF.

The J gene is TRBJ1-3, the V gene TRBV4-2; TRBD1 is a possible D gene (5 bases). The CDR3 extends over 18 amino acids. The germline CDR1 and CDR2 sequences are LGHNA and YNFKEQ. With 0 bases removed from V and 1 base from J, the gap between germline ends came to 16 bases. CDR3 coding DNA: TGTGCCAGCAGCCAAGAGAGTGTCCGGGGGAGTTCTGGAAACACCATATATTTT. Residues: CASSQESVRGSSGNTIYF.

V usage is TRBV19 and J usage is TRBJ1-2; 7 bases match TRBD1. Per germline, CDR1 LNHDA and CDR2 SQIVND (reference sequence). After removal of 4 bases from V and 4 bases from J, the junction contained 9 bases not matched to a gene. The length of the CDR3 is 15 residues. DNA for the CDR3: TGTGCCAGTAGTACCGGACAGGAAAGCCGCTATGGCTACACCTTC. Protein: CASSTGQESRYGYTF.